Listed here are 18 T cell receptor beta chains from one sample, sequenced in a study of cytomegalovirus exposure and HLA in healthy donors. A multiplex PCR was run with 60 Vbeta primers and 13 Jbeta primers. Assay used: immunoSEQ multiplex PCR; TCRdb lists only in-frame clones, some missing. The table lists 150,000 to 200,000 clones, 75% of them singletons, with 4.9% in the top ten. Material for sequencing was PBMCs. The receptors come from a male donor in good health and CMV-seronegative.

On this clone: Distinct nucleotide sequences in the sample also encode this CDR3. This rearrangement joins TRBV27 to TRBJ2-1; TRBD2 agrees at 8 bases. V dropped 6 bases and J dropped 3; count of bases not matched to a gene: 10. Germline lookup yields CDR1 MNHEY and CDR2 SMNVEV (reference sequence). The CDR3 is 16 amino acids. The CDR3 DNA reads as TGTGCCAGCAGCTCCTCAGCGGGACTAGTCTACAATGAGCAGTTCTTC. The encoded protein is CASSSSAGLVYNEQFF.

This clone was observed a few times. This sequence joins TRBV29-1 and TRBJ2-2; 12 bases line up with TRBD2. The germline gives CDR1 SQVTM, CDR2 ANQGSEA. Losses at the gene ends were 2 bases for V and 4 bases for J; bases not matched to a gene: 5. This CDR3 is 16 amino acids long. CDR3 nucleotides: TGCAGCGTTGAAAGGCTAGCGGGAGGGCGCACCGGGGAGCTGTTTTTT. This gives the protein CSVERLAGGRTGELFF.

In its sample, this clone was seen once. The chain is built from TRBV5-1 and TRBJ1-5; possibly TRBD1 for D (6 bases). V was clipped by 5 bases and J by 6 bases, with 12 bases between them. In germline, CDR1 is SGHRS, CDR2 YFSETQ. CDR3 size: 13 residues. The CDR3 nucleotides are TGCGCCAGCAGTTACAGGGTAGGTCAGCCCCAGCATTTT. It encodes CASSYRVGQPQHF.

This chain joins TRBV6-5 and TRBJ1-2; D gene unclear. The germline gives CDR1 MNHEY, CDR2 SVGAGI. Between the trimmed V and J ends, which lost 0 bases and 5 bases, there was a span of 10 bases. CDR3 length equals 14 residues. CDR3 sequence (DNA): TGTGCCAGCAGTTACTCCGACATCGGATATGGCTACACCTTC. Its translation is CASSYSDIGYGYTF.

The chain links TRBV6-5 to TRBJ2-3, with a weak D call TRBD2 (6 bases). The germline CDR1 and CDR2 sequences are MNHEY and SVGAGI. The V gene lost 3 bases and the J gene lost 2 bases, with 15 bases spanning the gap. This CDR3 is 16 amino acids long. CDR3: CASSYGGAGPTDTQYF. DNA of the CDR3: TGTGCCAGCAGTTATGGCGGGGCAGGGCCCACAGATACGCAGTATTTT.

The V gene is TRBV7-8, the J gene TRBJ2-3; no reliable D call. CDR1 is SGHVS and CDR2 is FQNEAQ in the germline V gene. This CDR3 is built from 11 residues. Trimming pared 5 bases from V and 8 bases from J, leaving 8 bases between. Here the CDR3 DNA reads TGTGCCAGCAGCCTACCCCCTACGCAGTATTTT. This codes for CASSLPPTQYF.

The chain recombines TRBV13 with TRBJ2-2; possible D gene TRBD2, 6 bases. Trimming took 0 bases from V and 6 from J, leaving 17 bases between them. Germline lookup yields CDR1 PRHDT and CDR2 FYEKMQ (reference sequence). The CDR3 extends over 17 amino acids. The CDR3 region has the DNA TGTGCCAGCAGCTTAGGCATCCCGGGAGAAGTTTCCGGGGAGCTGTTTTTT. It is translated as CASSLGIPGEVSGELFF.

V usage is TRBV6-1 and J usage is TRBJ2-6; 7 bases line up with TRBD2. Germline CDR1 MNHNS, CDR2 SASEGT. The CDR3 spans 14 residues. J gave up 4 bases and V 10 bases, and 7 bases lay outside the gene matches. The CDR3, as DNA: TGTGCCACCTATGCTAGCGGCGGGGCCAACGTCCTGACTTTC. This sequence encodes CATYASGGANVLTF.

The genes are TRBV27 and TRBJ2-2; tentatively, D is TRBD1 (7 bases). Trimming removed 5 bases at V and 4 bases at J, with 11 bases between. From germline, CDR1 is MNHEY and CDR2 SMNVEV (reference sequence). The CDR3 has 14 residues. The CDR3 DNA sequence: TGTGCCAGCAGTGCGGGACAGATCACCGGGGAGCTGTTTTTT. Its protein is CASSAGQITGELFF.

The J gene is TRBJ1-3, the V gene TRBV4-1, with a possible D match to TRBD1 (6 bases). The germline CDR1 and CDR2 sequences are MGHRA and YSYEKL. This CDR3 has 13 amino acids. Trimming cost V 4 bases and J 8 bases, with 12 bases left between them. The CDR3 sequence: CASSLGTRDTIYF. For the CDR3, the DNA is TGCGCCAGCAGCCTTGGGACAAGAGACACCATATATTTT.

This rearrangement joins TRBV2 to TRBJ2-6, with 7 bases identical to TRBD2. The V segment lost 10 bases and the J segment 0 bases; nucleotides outside the gene matches: 9. The germline V gene has CDR1 SNHLY and CDR2 FYNNEI. The CDR3 spans 16 residues. The CDR3 here is CANVGRVSSGANVLTF. CDR3 coding DNA: TGTGCCAACGTAGGGAGGGTTAGCTCTGGGGCCAACGTCCTGACTTTC.

CDR3 loop: CASSTNDRSSNQPQHF. CDR3 sequence (DNA): TGTGCCAGTAGTACAAACGACAGGAGTAGCAATCAGCCCCAGCATTTT. The chain combines TRBV19 with TRBJ1-5, with D possibly being TRBD1 (6 bases). The CDR3 covers 16 residues. The germline V gene encodes CDR1 LNHDA and CDR2 SQIVND (reference sequence). Trimming removed 4 bases at V and 0 bases at J, with 13 bases between.

This clone appeared a single time. The gene calls are TRBV29-1 and TRBJ1-2; D call uncertain. Trimming left V 4 bases short and J 2 bases short, with 14 bases between. The germline CDR1 and CDR2 sequences are SQVTM and ANQGSEA. This CDR3 has 14 amino acids. CDR3 loop: CSVGASGFNYGYTF. CDR3 sequence (DNA): TGCAGCGTTGGTGCATCGGGTTTCAACTATGGCTACACCTTC. The complete variable domain, with remaining parts taken from reference TRBV29-1 and TRBJ1-2, reads SAVISQKPSRDICQRGTSLTIQCQVDSQVTMMFWYRQQPGQSLTLIATANQGSEATYESGFVIDKFPISRPNLTFSTLTVSNMSPEDSSIYLCSVGASGFNYGYTFGSGTRLTVV.

The chain uses TRBV30 and TRBJ2-3; perhaps TRBD1 as D (6 bases). The length of the CDR3 is 15 residues. Germline-derived CDR1 and CDR2 are GTSNPN and SVGIG (reference sequence). V lost 0 bases and J lost 2, with 12 bases in between. For the CDR3, the DNA is TGTGCCTGGAGTGTAGGTCAGGGGTACACAGATACGCAGTATTTT. Its translation: CAWSVGQGYTDTQYF.

This chain connects TRBV4-1 to TRBJ2-3, with D possibly matching TRBD2 (7 bases). In germline, CDR1 is MGHRA, CDR2 YSYEKL. CDR3 length: 17 residues. V was pared by 4 bases and J by 2 bases, with 19 bases between. CDR3 DNA sequence: TGCGCCAGCAGCCCAGGGCGGGGGCGAACCTTCACAGATACGCAGTATTTT. The encoded protein is CASSPGRGRTFTDTQYF.

The chain joins TRBV19 to TRBJ1-4; 7 nucleotides line up with TRBD1. This CDR3 contains 14 residues. Germline CDR1 LNHDA, CDR2 SQIVND (reference sequence). With 10 bases clipped from V and 5 bases from J, the junction kept 10 bases outside the gene matches. CDR3 sequence reads: CATSPRDRNEKLFF. As DNA, the CDR3 is TGTGCCACCTCTCCCCGGGACAGAAATGAAAAACTGTTTTTT.

This clone has just one count. V and J are TRBV12-5 and TRBJ2-5, with TRBD2 as a possible D gene (6 bases). Germline CDR1 reads LGHNT; CDR2 reads FRNRAP. The CDR3 contains 14 residues. The germline V and J ends were trimmed by 1 base and 1 base, with 7 bases remaining between them. Here the CDR3 reads CASGLARGQETQYF. The CDR3 nucleotides read TGTGCTAGTGGTTTGGCGCGGGGCCAAGAGACCCAGTACTTC.

The rearrangement joins TRBV29-1 to TRBJ2-1, with D perhaps TRBD1 (6 bases). Germline V gives CDR1 SQVTM, CDR2 ANQGSEA. This CDR3 has 12 residues. The germline V and J ends were trimmed by 6 bases and 8 bases, with 14 bases remaining between them. The CDR3 here is CSVHRAGDEQFF. The CDR3 bases are TGCAGCGTGCACAGGGCAGGCGATGAGCAGTTCTTC.